A single sample is the source of the 9 T cell receptor beta chains below, sequenced in a study of cytomegalovirus exposure and HLA in healthy donors. Both 60 Vbeta primers and 13 Jbeta primers went into the PCR. Clones were read by immunoSEQ multiplex PCR, and TCRdb kept only the in-frame ones, dropping some. The repertoire holds approximately 96,000 clones, with 74% as singletons. The specimen was PBMCs. The receptors stem from a male donor in good health and CMV-seronegative.

This clone was seen only a few times. CDR3 sequence reads: CAISSTGNTEAFF. CDR3 DNA sequence: TGTGCCATCAGCTCGACAGGGAACACTGAAGCTTTCTTT. The J gene is TRBJ1-1, the V gene TRBV10-3, with a weak D call TRBD1 (6 bases). The CDR3 contains 13 residues. V gave up 6 bases and J gave up 1 base, with 9 bases separating them. Per the germline V gene, CDR1 is ENHRY and CDR2 is SYGVKD.

The chain joins TRBV30 to TRBJ1-2; 8 positions agree with TRBD1. Per germline, CDR1 GTSNPN and CDR2 SVGIG (reference sequence). V lost 0 bases, J lost 4 bases, and 4 bases stayed unmatched. CDR3 length equals 14 residues. As DNA, the CDR3 is TGTGCCTGGAGTGTTGACAGGGGCCCCTATGGCTACACCTTC. Its translation is CAWSVDRGPYGYTF. Full variable domain (outside the CDR3, taken from reference TRBV30 and TRBJ1-2): SQTIHQWPATLVQPVGSPLSLECTVEGTSNPNLYWYRQAAGRGLQLLFYSVGIGQISSEVPQNLSASRPQDRQFILSSKKLLLSDSGFYLCAWSVDRGPYGYTFGSGTRLTVV.

This clone was counted between two and nine times. The same CDR3 can be traced to other DNA sequences in this sample. This chain connects TRBV6-5 to TRBJ2-7, with D possibly TRBD1 on 5 matching bases. In germline, CDR1 is MNHEY, CDR2 SVGAGI. The CDR3 sequence is 14 residues long. The V end lost 3 bases, the J end lost 6 bases, and 15 bases lay between the germline ends. The CDR3 is CASSYKGPTGEQYF. CDR3 nucleotide sequence: TGTGCCAGCAGTTATAAGGGGCCCACGGGCGAGCAGTACTTC.

The CDR3 spells CASSPGSSYEQYF. The CDR3 bases are TGTGCCAGCAGCCCTGGGAGCTCCTACGAGCAGTACTTC. This chain links TRBV9 with TRBJ2-7; maybe TRBD2 (5 bases). Between the trimmed V and J ends, which lost 4 bases and 0 bases, there was a span of 8 bases. The CDR3 is made up of 13 amino acids. The germline CDR1 and CDR2 sequences are SGDLS and YYNGEE.

The chain employs TRBV6-5 and TRBJ2-7, with 11 bases lining up with TRBD1. The CDR3 consists of 15 residues. After removal of 2 bases from V and 5 bases from J, the junction contained 5 bases not matched to a gene. CDR1 is MNHEY and CDR2 is SVGAGI in the germline V gene. In nucleotides, the CDR3 is TGTGCCAGCAGTTACGGGACAGGGGGGTCAGACGAGCAGTACTTC. Encoded protein: CASSYGTGGSDEQYF.

The J gene is TRBJ2-1, the V gene TRBV5-6; tentative D call: TRBD1 (6 bases). The CDR3 sequence is 15 residues long. The V gene's germline CDR1 is SGHDT and CDR2 YYEEEE. The V gene lost 4 bases and the J gene lost 3 bases, with 14 bases spanning the gap. The CDR3 loop reads CASSGGYPNYNEQFF. CDR3 DNA: TGTGCCAGCAGCGGGGGCTACCCCAACTACAATGAGCAGTTCTTC.

The chain recombines TRBV19 with TRBJ2-7, with TRBD1 matching over 8 bases. V dropped 4 bases and J dropped 3; count of bases not matched to a gene: 14. The CDR3 totals 17 residues. Germline V gives CDR1 LNHDA, CDR2 SQIVND (reference sequence). The CDR3 loop is CASSNFWAGGTSYEQYF. In DNA form, the CDR3 reads TGTGCCAGTAGTAACTTCTGGGCAGGGGGCACGAGCTACGAGCAGTACTTC.

The chain combines TRBV28 with TRBJ1-4; D not certain. The V gene lost 6 bases and the J gene lost 6 bases, with 17 bases spanning the gap. The CDR3 has 15 residues. CDR1 is MDHEN and CDR2 is SYDVKM in the germline V gene. In DNA form, the CDR3 reads TGTGCCAGCAGAACTATCCAGCCGGGGTATGAAAAACTGTTTTTT. Residues: CASRTIQPGYEKLFF.

This rearrangement joins TRBV5-5 to TRBJ2-7, with D perhaps TRBD1 (5 bases). Germline V gene data show CDR1 as SGHKS and CDR2 as YYEKEE (reference sequence). V was cut by 0 bases and J by 5 bases, with 15 bases left in between. This CDR3 has 15 residues. The CDR3 DNA reads TGTGCCAGCAGCTTGGTAACCAGGGCCGTAAACGAGCAGTACTTC. Residues: CASSLVTRAVNEQYF.